This TCR beta chain was observed in a study of OX40 agonist ivuxolimab in advanced cancers. Across the whole study: Ivuxolimab, an antibody that agonizes OX40 (CD134), was administered to the patients. Age averaged around 59 years (range roughly 23 to 90), and around 78% were male.

Here immunoSEQ multiplex PCR was the method, and the copy in TCRdb shows in-frame clones only, minus some. Altogether around 99,000 clones are present, 90% being singletons, with the ten largest covering more than 0.15%. Trimming shortened V by 3 bases and J by 0 bases, and 13 bases separated the two germline ends. This CDR3 has 16 residues. CDR1 SGHNT and CDR2 YYREEE come from the germline V gene (reference sequence). Regarding this clone: The antigen is unknown.

Study-wide findings and caveats: At doses 0.1 to 3.0 mg/kg, CD4+ and CD8+ clones expanded.

The chain links TRBV5-4 to TRBJ2-1; D unclear. This TCR came from an adult with an advanced solid tumor such as melanoma, head and neck, liver or kidney cancer. This sample comprised CD4+ or CD8+ T cells sorted from blood, obtained in a trial of the OX40 agonist ivuxolimab. The CDR3 loop is CASSWEKQTSYNEQFF. The CDR3 DNA reads as TGTGCCAGCAGCTGGGAAAAGCAGACCTCCTACAATGAGCAGTTCTTC.